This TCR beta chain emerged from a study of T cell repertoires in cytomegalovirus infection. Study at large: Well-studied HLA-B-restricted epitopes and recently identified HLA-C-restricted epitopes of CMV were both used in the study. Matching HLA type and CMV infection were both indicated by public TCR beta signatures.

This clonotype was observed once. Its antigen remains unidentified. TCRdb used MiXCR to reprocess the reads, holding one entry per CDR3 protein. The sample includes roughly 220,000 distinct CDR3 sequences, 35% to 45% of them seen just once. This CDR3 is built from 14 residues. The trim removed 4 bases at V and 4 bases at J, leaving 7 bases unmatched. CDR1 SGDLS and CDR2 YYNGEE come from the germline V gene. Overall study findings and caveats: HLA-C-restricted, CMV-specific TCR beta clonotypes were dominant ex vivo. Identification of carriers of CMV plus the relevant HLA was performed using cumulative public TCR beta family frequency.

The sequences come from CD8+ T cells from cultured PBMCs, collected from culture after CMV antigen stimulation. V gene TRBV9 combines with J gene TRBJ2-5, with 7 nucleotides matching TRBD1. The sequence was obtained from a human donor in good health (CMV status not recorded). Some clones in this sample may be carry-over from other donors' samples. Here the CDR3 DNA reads TGTGCCAGCAGCCCCCAGGACAGGCGAGAGACCCAGTACTTC. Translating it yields CASSPQDRRETQYF.